Shown below are 23 T cell receptor beta chains from a single sample sequenced in a study of blood T cell repertoires in COVID-19. Profiled with immunoSEQ multiplex PCR; TCRdb holds only in-frame clones, not every one. In the table there are around 200,000 clones, roughly 83% of which are singletons. The sample taken for sequencing was PBMCs or T cells enriched from blood (not recorded which). The source is a middle-aged man with acute COVID-19.

Written as DNA, the CDR3 is TGTGCCAGCCACGGGATCTACGAGCAGTACTTC. Protein product: CASHGIYEQYF. The chain joins TRBV2 to TRBJ2-7; a possible D gene is TRBD2 (5 bases). Germline CDR1 and CDR2: SNHLY and FYNNEI. V was shortened by 8 bases and J by 3 bases, with 8 bases between the two germline ends. The length of the CDR3 is 11 residues.

The chain is built from TRBV30 and TRBJ1-6; D unresolved. Germline V gene lookup returns CDR1 GTSNPN and CDR2 SVGIG (reference sequence). The CDR3 totals 13 residues. V dropped 1 base and J dropped 7 bases, with 8 bases sitting between them. The CDR3 here is CAWSAAGNSPLHF. For the CDR3, the DNA is TGTGCCTGGAGTGCCGCGGGGAATTCACCCCTCCACTTT. Full variable domain (missing parts from reference TRBV30 and TRBJ1-6): SQTIHQWPATLVQPVGSPLSLECTVEGTSNPNLYWYRQAAGRGLQLLFYSVGIGQISSEVPQNLSASRPQDRQFILSSKKLLLSDSGFYLCAWSAAGNSPLHFGNGTRLTVT.

The chain uses TRBV6-5 and TRBJ1-5; D is ambiguous. Trimming took off 8 bases at V and 1 base at J, with 15 bases between the two ends. Germline V gene lookup returns CDR1 MNHEY and CDR2 SVGAGI. This CDR3 has 15 residues. CDR3 DNA: TGTGCCAGCGCGAGCGAACTTCGGAGCAATCAGCCCCAGCATTTT. Translated, it gives CASASELRSNQPQHF.

This clone was seen more than once but under ten times. The chain couples TRBV19 to TRBJ1-4, with 10 positions matching TRBD1. The CDR3 length is 15 residues. V lost 5 bases, J lost 10 bases, and 10 bases stayed unmatched. Germline CDR1 LNHDA, CDR2 SQIVND (reference sequence). The CDR3 DNA is TGTGCCAGTAGTCCCCCGGGACAGGGGTTAGGAAAACTGTTTTTT. Protein product: CASSPPGQGLGKLFF.

The V call is TRBV5-4, the J call TRBJ2-7, with D tentatively TRBD2 (6 bases). This CDR3 region has 15 residues. Germline CDR1 and CDR2: SGHNT and YYREEE (reference sequence). Trimming stripped 5 bases from V and 3 bases from J, with 18 bases between. CDR3 protein: CASRRSGTGGYEQYF. CDR3 in DNA: TGTGCCAGCAGACGTTCCGGGACTGGGGGCTACGAGCAGTACTTC.

V and J are TRBV28 and TRBJ1-5, with 7 positions matching TRBD1. Germline V lookup: CDR1 MDHEN, CDR2 SYDVKM. This CDR3 region has 15 residues. V shed 3 bases and J 9 bases; nucleotides not matched to a gene: 11. The CDR3 nucleotides read TGTGCCAGCAGTTTTCAGGGGGGCGGGGTCGGGCCCCAGCATTTT. This translates into CASSFQGGGVGPQHF.

This chain links TRBV27 with TRBJ2-4; 9 bases line up with TRBD1. The CDR3 runs to 16 residues. The ends lost 0 bases at V and 5 bases at J; junction bases unmatched: 5. Germline V gene sequence: CDR1 MNHEY, CDR2 SMNVEV (reference sequence). The CDR3 spells CASSLSNRGLENIQYF. The CDR3 DNA reads as TGTGCCAGCAGTTTATCGAACAGGGGGCTGGAAAACATTCAGTACTTC.

The chain carries TRBV7-3 and TRBJ2-3; perhaps TRBD2 as D (5 bases). Germline CDR1 is SGHTA and CDR2 is FQGTGA. V gave up 3 bases and J gave up 0 bases, with 16 bases separating them. The CDR3 runs 17 residues. The CDR3, as DNA: TGTGCCAGCAGCTTTTTCCCATTCAGCGGCAGCACAGATACGCAGTATTTT. Protein sequence: CASSFFPFSGSTDTQYF. Looking up the rest from reference TRBV7-3 and TRBJ2-3 gives the full variable domain: GAGVSQTPSNKVTEKGKYVELRCDPISGHTALYWYRQSLGQGPEFLIYFQGTGAADDSGLPNDRFFAVRPEGSVSTLKIQRTERGDSAVYLCASSFFPFSGSTDTQYFGPGTRLTVL.

In this sample, this clone turned up a few times. The chain carries TRBV6-2 or TRBV6-3 and TRBJ2-5; possibly TRBD2 for D (5 bases). With 4 bases removed from V and 4 bases from J, the gap between germline ends came to 10 bases. Germline lookup yields CDR1 MNHEY and CDR2 SVGEGT. There are 13 residues in the CDR3. Here the CDR3 DNA reads TGTGCCAGCAGTTGGGGAGAGGGAGAGACCCAGTACTTC. Translated: CASSWGEGETQYF.

The rearrangement joins TRBV7-3 to TRBJ2-1; D gene uncertain. The CDR3 runs to 16 residues. Germline loops: CDR1 SGHTA, CDR2 FQGTGA. Trimming took off 2 bases at V and 1 base at J, with 12 bases between the two ends. DNA for the CDR3: TGTGCCAGCAGCTTATCAAACGAGCGTTCCTACAATGAGCAGTTCTTC. Encoded protein: CASSLSNERSYNEQFF.

In nucleotides, the CDR3 is TGTGCCAGCAGTCCCATCGGGGATACCCGCCTTAGCAATCAGCCCCAGCATTTT. It translates to CASSPIGDTRLSNQPQHF. The chain is built from TRBV27 and TRBJ1-5; unclear D gene. The length of the CDR3 is 18 residues. Trimming pared 5 bases from V and 0 bases from J, leaving 20 bases between. Per the germline V gene, CDR1 is MNHEY and CDR2 is SMNVEV (reference sequence).

This clone was seen only once. The J gene is TRBJ1-2, the V gene TRBV6-6; 9 bases agree with TRBD1. This CDR3 region has 11 residues. Germline V CDR1 and CDR2: MNHNY, SVGAGI (reference sequence). The trim removed 9 bases at V and 6 bases at J, leaving 2 bases unmatched. The CDR3 is CASRTGDGYTF. In DNA, the CDR3 is TGTGCCAGTCGGACAGGGGATGGCTACACCTTC.

The chain links TRBV7-9 to TRBJ1-1, with a weak D call TRBD1 (6 bases). In germline, CDR1 is SEHNR, CDR2 FQNEAQ (reference sequence). V lost 5 bases to trimming and J lost 4 bases, with 11 bases between them. This CDR3 region has 13 residues. CDR3 bases: TGTGCCAGCAGCGCAGGGGCGCCCACTGAAGCTTTCTTT. Its protein is CASSAGAPTEAFF.

The chain has TRBV2 and TRBJ2-1, with a possible D match to TRBD2 (5 bases). The CDR3 is 13 amino acids. V was shortened by 6 bases and J by 5 bases, with 11 bases between the two germline ends. The germline V gene encodes CDR1 SNHLY and CDR2 FYNNEI. CDR3 protein: CASRPGLNNEQFF. CDR3 nucleotides: TGTGCCAGCAGACCTGGACTGAACAATGAGCAGTTCTTC. The full variable domain, its missing parts supplied by reference TRBV2 and TRBJ2-1, is EPEVTQTPSHQVTQMGQEVILRCVPISNHLYFYWYRQILGQKVEFLVSFYNNEISEKSEIFDDQFSVERPDGSNFTLKIRSTKLEDSAMYFCASRPGLNNEQFFGPGTRLTVL.

The chain has TRBV5-1 and TRBJ1-4, with 8 positions matching TRBD1. Looked up from germline, CDR1 is SGHRS and CDR2 is YFSETQ. The CDR3 contains 15 residues. The junction had 6 bases not matched to a gene; V was cut back by 1 base and J by 7 bases. The CDR3 bases are TGCGCCAGCAGCTTGACAGGGGGTCATCGTGAAAAACTGTTTTTT. It specifies CASSLTGGHREKLFF.

V is TRBV6-5 and J is TRBJ2-7; 10 bases are a match to TRBD1. Germline CDR1 MNHEY, CDR2 SVGAGI. Trimming took 6 bases from V and 7 from J; bases not matched to a gene: 9. This CDR3 has 14 amino acids. The CDR3 region is CASSVGQGVGEQYF. The CDR3 coding sequence is TGTGCCAGCAGCGTAGGACAGGGGGTTGGGGAGCAGTACTTC.

This clone was found a few times. The rearrangement joins TRBV3-1 (or the pseudogene TRBV3-2) to TRBJ2-7; D is ambiguous. Trimming shortened V by 6 bases and J by 0 bases, and 12 bases separated the two germline ends. CDR1 LGHDT and CDR2 YNNKEL come from the germline V gene (reference sequence). CDR3 length: 14 amino acids. Here the CDR3 DNA reads TGTGCCAGCAGTACAGTAGAAGTCTCCTACGAGCAGTACTTC. Translation gives CASSTVEVSYEQYF.

The V and J genes are TRBV5-1 and TRBJ2-3; tentatively, D is TRBD2 (6 bases). The CDR3 covers 14 residues. V gave up 9 bases and J gave up 3 bases, with 17 bases separating them. In germline, CDR1 is SGHRS, CDR2 YFSETQ. The CDR3 sequence: CATNSAGRTDTQYF. The CDR3 nucleotides are TGCGCCACCAACTCGGCAGGGAGGACAGATACGCAGTATTTT.

This clone has a single count. The chain combines TRBV6-5 with TRBJ2-5, with a weak D call TRBD1 (5 bases). The CDR3 is made up of 14 amino acids. Per the germline V gene, CDR1 is MNHEY and CDR2 is SVGAGI. Trimming stripped 6 bases from V and 7 bases from J, with 18 bases between. Written as DNA, the CDR3 is TGTGCCAGCAGGGGTGGGGCCCTGGTAGGGACCCAGTACTTC. Translating it yields CASRGGALVGTQYF.

This chain uses TRBV7-7 with TRBJ1-4; 7 bases are shared with TRBD1. This CDR3 is built from 15 residues. Germline loops: CDR1 SSHAT, CDR2 FNYEAQ (reference sequence). V lost 11 bases and J lost 4; bases outside the gene matches: 13. The CDR3 nucleotides read TGTGCCGCCGGCCACCTGGGACAGAGTAATGAAAAACTGTTTTTT. Its protein product is CAAGHLGQSNEKLFF.

This clone was recorded once. The V call is TRBV6-1, the J call TRBJ1-6; D is unresolved. The V gene's germline CDR1 is MNHNS and CDR2 SASEGT. Trimming shortened V by 3 bases and J by 6 bases, and 12 bases separated the two germline ends. The CDR3 is 15 residues long. The CDR3 protein is CASSELSYPNSPLHF. CDR3 sequence (DNA): TGTGCCAGCAGTGAGTTGAGCTACCCTAATTCACCCCTCCACTTT.

The chain recombines TRBV29-1 with TRBJ2-1; 7 bases match TRBD1. Germline loops: CDR1 SQVTM, CDR2 ANQGSEA. With 6 bases clipped from V and 3 bases from J, the junction kept 2 bases outside the gene matches. CDR3 length equals 12 residues. The CDR3 sequence is CSVRDSYNEQFF. The DNA of the CDR3 is TGCAGCGTGAGGGACAGCTACAATGAGCAGTTCTTC.

The chain recombines TRBV5-1 with TRBJ2-5; D is unclear. Trimming stripped 5 bases from V and 4 bases from J, with 6 bases between. Germline V gene lookup returns CDR1 SGHRS and CDR2 YFSETQ. The CDR3 runs 11 residues. The CDR3 nucleotides are TGCGCCAGCAGTTTTCGAGAGACCCAGTACTTC. As protein: CASSFRETQYF. The whole variable domain, filled in from reference TRBV5-1 and TRBJ2-5, reads KAGVTQTPRYLIKTRGQQVTLSCSPISGHRSVSWYQQTPGQGLQFLFEYFSETQRNKGNFPGRFSGRQFSNSRSEMNVSTLELGDSALYLCASSFRETQYFGPGTRLLVL.